Listed below are T cell receptor beta chains from one sample, sequenced in a study of T cells in Graves' hyperthyroidism and ophthalmopathy. TCRdb re-called the multiplex PCR reads with MiXCR, one entry per CDR3 protein. Of approximately 630,000 distinct CDR3 sequences in the sample, about a sixth are singletons; the top ten hold 3.5% to 4%. Sequencing used blood. The source of these receptors is a woman in her 30s with Graves' hyperthyroidism. Each CDR3 is given with its conserved first and last residue. The D gene is left open where the match is weak. Some rows mark clone size as missing; the rest say once, few, many or name a class of expanded clone.

j_call clone_size d_call v_call cdr3_nt cdr3_aa
TRBJ1-2 many TRBD1 TRBV12-3/TRBV12-4 TGTGCCAGCAGTGGGACAGGGCTTAGCGGCTACACCTTC CASSGTGLSGYTF
TRBJ1-5 - - TRBV30 TGTGCCTGGAGTGAGAGGGGGAATCAGCCCCAGCATTTT CAWSERGNQPQHF
TRBJ2-7 many TRBD1 TRBV11-2 TGTGCCAGCAGCAACCCCGGGACAGGGTTCTACGAGCAGTACTTC CASSNPGTGFYEQYF
TRBJ2-4 many - TRBV6-2/TRBV6-3 TGTGCCAGCAGTTACCCGCTCCGGGAGACTCGTCTGGGAGCCAAAAACATTCAGTACTTC CASSYPLRETRLGAKNIQYF
TRBJ2-7 few TRBD2 TRBV19 TGTGCCAGTAGTCCCTCTCTGACTAGCGGCTCCTACGAGCAGTACTTC CASSPSLTSGSYEQYF
TRBJ2-3 - TRBD2 TRBV11-2 TGTGCCAGCAGCCATCTGCCCGGACTAGCGATGTCGACAGATACGCAGTATTTT CASSHLPGLAMSTDTQYF
TRBJ1-2 many TRBD1 TRBV20-1 TGCAGTGCTAGAGATGCGACAGGGGGAAACTATGGCTACACCTTC CSARDATGGNYGYTF
TRBJ1-1 - - TRBV28 TGTGCCAGCGACTCTGTAACAGGGTACACTATGAACACTGAAGCTCTCTTT CASDSVTGYTMNTEALF
TRBJ2-5 many - TRBV12-3/TRBV12-4 TGTGCCAGCAGGGCGGAAGAAGAGACCCAGTACTTC CASRAEEETQYF
TRBJ2-2 many - TRBV7-2 TGTGCCAGCAGCTTTTTCCGCCGGGTCTCGGGCGGGGAGCTGTTTTTT CASSFFRRVSGGELFF
TRBJ1-1 few - TRBV29-1 TGCAGCGCCTGGACACCGCAGGACACTGAAGCTTTCTTT CSAWTPQDTEAFF
TRBJ1-1 - - TRBV29-1 TGCAGCATCCAAAGGGGAGGGATCACTGAAGCTTTCTTT CSIQRGGITEAFF
TRBJ2-7 many - TRBV7-2 TGTGCCAGCAGCTTAGAAGGGAGGTCCTACGAGCAGTACTTC CASSLEGRSYEQYF
TRBJ1-1 - - TRBV20-1 TGCAGTGCTATGGACCCTATGGGTCAAAACGTCGTTGAAGCTTTCTTT CSAMDPMGQNVVEAFF
TRBJ2-2 few - TRBV9 TGTGCCAGCAGCGACCACAGGTTTGCGAACACCGGGGAGCTGTTTTTT CASSDHRFANTGELFF
TRBJ1-5 many - TRBV30 TGTGCCTGGAGTAGACAGGAGAATCAGCCCCAGCATTTT CAWSRQENQPQHF
TRBJ1-1 - - TRBV27 TGTGCCAGCAGTTTCGGGGGAGGTGTAAACACTGAAGCTTTCTTT CASSFGGGVNTEAFF
TRBJ2-1 many - TRBV11-2 TGTGCCAGCAGCTTAGAACTAGTTGCGCGCAATGAGCAGTTCTTC CASSLELVARNEQFF
TRBJ2-7 - - TRBV24-1 TGTGCCACGTACCCCGTGGGACGGACCTACGAGCAGTACTTC CATYPVGRTYEQYF
TRBJ2-3 many - TRBV10-3 TGTGCCATCAGTGAAGACCGACAGACAGATACGCAGTATTTT CAISEDRQTDTQYF
TRBJ2-2 - - TRBV28 TGTGCCAGCAGTTCCCCCGACAGCCCGAACACCGGGGAGCTGTTTTTT CASSSPDSPNTGELFF
TRBJ2-2 - - TRBV7-9 TGTGCCTGCCGGCAGAACGGGATCACCGGGGAGCTGTTTTTT CACRQNGITGELFF
TRBJ1-1 many - TRBV27 TGTGCCAGCAGTTTAAGGGGGAGATACACTGAAGCTTTCTTT CASSLRGRYTEAFF
TRBJ1-1 many - TRBV30 TGTGCCTGGGGGCGGAACCTGAACACTGAAGCTTTCTTT CAWGRNLNTEAFF
TRBJ1-5 once - TRBV7-9 TGTGCCAGCAGCCCAATTTTGGACGACAATCAGCCCCAGCATTTT CASSPILDDNQPQHF
TRBJ2-1 once TRBD1 TRBV29-1 TGCAGCGTTCTAAACAGGGGAGAGCAGTTCTTC CSVLNRGEQFF
TRBJ1-4 - - TRBV20-1 TGCAGTGCTAGAGAGGCCCGGGCCTTGGGTGAAAAACTGTTTTTT CSAREARALGEKLFF
TRBJ2-3 many - TRBV12-3/TRBV12-4 TGTGCCAGCAGCAAATCTAGCGGCGGGGGCGGAGATACGCAGTATTTT CASSKSSGGGGDTQYF
TRBJ1-5 many - TRBV27 TGTGCCAGCAGTTGGGGTTGGGGTCAGCCCCAGCATTTT CASSWGWGQPQHF
TRBJ2-5 - - TRBV20-1 TGCAGTGCTAGTAAATCGGGAGACGGGTTCTGGAAGACCCAGTACTTC CSASKSGDGFWKTQYF
TRBJ2-5 many TRBD1 TRBV10-3 TGTGCCATCAGCTACCGGGACAGGGAGTACTTC CAISYRDREYF
TRBJ1-2 - - TRBV4-1 TGCGCCAGCAGCCAAGAAAGAAGGGGAACAGTCTATGGCTACACCTTC CASSQERRGTVYGYTF
TRBJ1-1 - - TRBV4-1 TGCGCCAGCAGCCCCGCCGGACAGACCCTGAACACTGAAGCTTTCTTT CASSPAGQTLNTEAFF
TRBJ1-2 many - TRBV30 TGTGCCTGGAGTTCCCATCTGGACGAGGGCTACACCTTC CAWSSHLDEGYTF
TRBJ2-1 many TRBD2 TRBV3-1 TGTGCCAGCAGCCAGAAACTAGCGGTACCTAACAATGAGCAGTTCTTC CASSQKLAVPNNEQFF
TRBJ2-7 many TRBD2 TRBV28 TGTGCCAGCAGTTCCCTTCTTTCGACAGGGCGGACTAGCGGGAGTCCCCACGAGCAGTACTTC CASSSLLSTGRTSGSPHEQYF
TRBJ2-7 few - TRBV20-1 TGCAGTGCTAGGGTAGGGGCCTACGAGCAGTACTTC CSARVGAYEQYF
TRBJ2-1 - TRBD2 TRBV5-5 TGTGCCAGCAGCTTGGTGGGGACTAGCGACTTAAATGAGCAGTTCTTC CASSLVGTSDLNEQFF
TRBJ2-1 - - TRBV7-9 TGTGCCAGCAGTCCCCCCGGGTACAATGTGCAGTTCTTC CASSPPGYNVQFF
TRBJ2-7 - - TRBV3-1 TGTGCCAGCAGCCGCGGACTGGGCTGGGAGCAGTACTTC CASSRGLGWEQYF
TRBJ1-4 many TRBD1 TRBV12-3/TRBV12-4 TGTGCCAGCAGTCCAACCGGGACAGGGGGGAAAAAACTGTTTTTT CASSPTGTGGKKLFF
TRBJ1-2 - - TRBV30 TGTGCCTGGAGGGTGACACTCGAACGGGGCTACACCTTC CAWRVTLERGYTF
TRBJ1-1 - TRBD1 TRBV10-1 TGCGCCAGCAGTGAGACATGGGGGACAGGGAACACTGAAGCTTTCTTT CASSETWGTGNTEAFF
TRBJ1-2 - - TRBV2 TGTGCCAGCAGTTCGCTAGGGAGCAGCTATGGCTACACCTTC CASSSLGSSYGYTF
TRBJ2-5 - - TRBV30 TGTGCCTGGAGTAGGGGGGGGGACGGGGAGACCCAGTACTTC CAWSRGGDGETQYF
TRBJ1-3 few - TRBV7-9 TGTGCCAGCAGCCCCCCACGGGTGGAGACAAGAAACACCATATATTTT CASSPPRVETRNTIYF
TRBJ2-7 many TRBD2 TRBV7-8 TGTGCCAGCAGCTCCCTAAGAGGGAGGGTATACGAGCAGTACTTC CASSSLRGRVYEQYF
TRBJ2-5 many - TRBV20-1 TGCAGTGCTAGAGAAATTGGTGGTGCGCAAGAGACCCAGTACTTC CSAREIGGAQETQYF
TRBJ1-1 many - TRBV20-1 TGCAGTGCTAGCTTCATCACTGAAGCTTTCTTT CSASFITEAFF
TRBJ2-1 - TRBD2 TRBV18 TGTGCCAGCTCATCACCCGGGACTAGCGCTCACAATGAGCAGTTCTTC CASSSPGTSAHNEQFF
TRBJ2-7 few TRBD1 TRBV28 TGTGCCAGCAGTTTATACAGGGGCCTCTCCTACGAGCAGTACTTC CASSLYRGLSYEQYF
TRBJ2-7 many - TRBV28 TGTGCCAGCAAAACGGCACAGGGAGTGGGGTACGAGCAGTACTTC CASKTAQGVGYEQYF
TRBJ2-3 many - TRBV27 TGTGCCAGCAGTTTATGGCCAGAGACAGATACGCAGTATTTT CASSLWPETDTQYF
TRBJ1-1 few - TRBV13 TGTGCCAGCAGCGGGTCCATGGAGCGGACTGAAGCTTTCTTT CASSGSMERTEAFF
TRBJ1-4 - - TRBV9 TGTGCCAGCAGCGTAGAAGGCGGTTCCATAGGTGAAAAACTGTTTTTT CASSVEGGSIGEKLFF
TRBJ2-7 many - TRBV6-1 TGTGCCAGCAGTCACCCTACTCGGGTACCCTACGAGCAGTACTTC CASSHPTRVPYEQYF
TRBJ1-6 few TRBD1 TRBV20-1 TGCAGTGCTAAGACAGGGGCGCTGGTAGTTGGGTCACCCCTCCACTTT CSAKTGALVVGSPLHF
TRBJ1-6 - - TRBV6-1 TGTGCCAGCAGTGATAGACGGAGCTCCTATAATTCACCCCTCCACTTT CASSDRRSSYNSPLHF
TRBJ2-1 many - TRBV11-3 TGTGCCAGCAGCTTATCTGCCCTAGAAACAAATGAGCAGTTCTTC CASSLSALETNEQFF